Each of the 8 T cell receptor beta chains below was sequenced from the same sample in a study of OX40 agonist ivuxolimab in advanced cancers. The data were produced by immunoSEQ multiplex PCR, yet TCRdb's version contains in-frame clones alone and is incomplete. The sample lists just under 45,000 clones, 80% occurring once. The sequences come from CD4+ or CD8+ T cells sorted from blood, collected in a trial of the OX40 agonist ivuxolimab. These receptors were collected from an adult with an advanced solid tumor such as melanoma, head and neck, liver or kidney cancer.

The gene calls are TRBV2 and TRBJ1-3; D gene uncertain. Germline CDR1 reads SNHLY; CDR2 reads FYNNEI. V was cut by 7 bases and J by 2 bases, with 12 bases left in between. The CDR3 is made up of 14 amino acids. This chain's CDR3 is CASKADMTGNTIYF. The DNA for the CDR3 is TGTGCCAGCAAGGCCGATATGACTGGAAACACCATATATTTT. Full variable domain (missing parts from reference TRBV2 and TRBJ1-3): EPEVTQTPSHQVTQMGQEVILRCVPISNHLYFYWYRQILGQKVEFLVSFYNNEISEKSEIFDDQFSVERPDGSNFTLKIRSTKLEDSAMYFCASKADMTGNTIYFGEGSWLTVV.

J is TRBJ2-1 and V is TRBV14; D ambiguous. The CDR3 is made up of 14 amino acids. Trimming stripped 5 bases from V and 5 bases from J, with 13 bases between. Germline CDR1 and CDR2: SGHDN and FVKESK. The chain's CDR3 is CASSSRYRDNEQFF. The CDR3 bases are TGTGCCAGCAGCTCTCGCTATCGAGACAATGAGCAGTTCTTC.

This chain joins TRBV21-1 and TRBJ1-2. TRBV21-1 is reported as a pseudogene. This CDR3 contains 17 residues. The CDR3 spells CASSNNTPFRLNYGYTF. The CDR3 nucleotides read TGTGCCAGCAGCAATAACACCCCCTTCAGACTTAACTATGGCTACACCTTC.

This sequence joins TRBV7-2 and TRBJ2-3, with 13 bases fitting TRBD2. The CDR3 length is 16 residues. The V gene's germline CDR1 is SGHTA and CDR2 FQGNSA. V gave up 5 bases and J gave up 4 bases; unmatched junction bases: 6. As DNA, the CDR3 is TGTGCCAGCAGCCCCGGGACTAGCGGGATCTCAGATACGCAGTATTTT. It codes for CASSPGTSGISDTQYF.

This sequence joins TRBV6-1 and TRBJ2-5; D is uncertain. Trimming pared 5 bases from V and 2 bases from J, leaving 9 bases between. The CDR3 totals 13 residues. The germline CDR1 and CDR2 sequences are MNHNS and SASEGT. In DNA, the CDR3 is TGTGCCAGCAGTAGGACGGAACAAGAGACCCAGTACTTC. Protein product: CASSRTEQETQYF.

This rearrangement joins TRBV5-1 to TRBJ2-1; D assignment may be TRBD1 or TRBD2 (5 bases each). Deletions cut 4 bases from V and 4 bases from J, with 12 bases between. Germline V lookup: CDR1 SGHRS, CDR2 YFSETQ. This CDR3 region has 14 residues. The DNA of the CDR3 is TGCGCCAGCAGCCTCGGGACGCTTTACAATGAGCAGTTCTTC. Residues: CASSLGTLYNEQFF.

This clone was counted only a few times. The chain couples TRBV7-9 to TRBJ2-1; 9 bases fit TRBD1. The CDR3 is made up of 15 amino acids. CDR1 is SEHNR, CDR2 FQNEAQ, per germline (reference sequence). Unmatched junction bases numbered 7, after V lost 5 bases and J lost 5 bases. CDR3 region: CASSAGTGTDNEQFF. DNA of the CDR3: TGTGCCAGCAGCGCCGGGACAGGGACTGACAATGAGCAGTTCTTC.

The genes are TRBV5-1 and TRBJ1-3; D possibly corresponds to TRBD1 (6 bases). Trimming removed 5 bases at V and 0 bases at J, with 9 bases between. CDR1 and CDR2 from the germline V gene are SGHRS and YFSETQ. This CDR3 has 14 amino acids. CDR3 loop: CASRQGYSGNTIYF. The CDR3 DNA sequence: TGCGCCAGCAGACAGGGCTACTCTGGAAACACCATATATTTT.